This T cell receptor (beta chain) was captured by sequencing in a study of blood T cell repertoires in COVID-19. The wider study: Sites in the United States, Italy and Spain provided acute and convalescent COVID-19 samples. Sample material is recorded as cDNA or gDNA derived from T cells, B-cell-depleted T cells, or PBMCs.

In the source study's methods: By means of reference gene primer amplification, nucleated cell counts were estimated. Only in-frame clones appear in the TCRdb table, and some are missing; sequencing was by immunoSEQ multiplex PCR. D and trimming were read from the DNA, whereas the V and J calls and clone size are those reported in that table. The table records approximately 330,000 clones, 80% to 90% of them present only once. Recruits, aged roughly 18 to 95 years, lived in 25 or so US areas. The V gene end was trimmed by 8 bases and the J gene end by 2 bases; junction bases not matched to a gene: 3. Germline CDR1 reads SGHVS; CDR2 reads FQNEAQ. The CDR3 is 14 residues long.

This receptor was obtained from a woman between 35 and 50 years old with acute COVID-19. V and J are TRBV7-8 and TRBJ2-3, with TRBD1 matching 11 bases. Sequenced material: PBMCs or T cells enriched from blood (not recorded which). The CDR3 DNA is TGTGCCAGCGGGACAGGGGGGAACACAGATACGCAGTATTTT. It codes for CASGTGGNTDTQYF. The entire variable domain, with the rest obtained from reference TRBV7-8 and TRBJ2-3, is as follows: GAGVSQSPRYKVAKRGQDVALRCDPISGHVSLFWYQQALGQGPEFLTYFQNEAQLDKSGLPSDRFFAERPEGSVSTLKIQRTQQEDSAVYLCASGTGGNTDTQYFGPGTRLTVL.